These 21 T cell receptor beta chains share one sample of origin, sequenced in a study of graft-versus-host responses after intestinal transplantation. Processing of graft tissue released intraepithelial and lamina propria lymphocytes. Sequenced by immunoSEQ multiplex PCR; TCRdb stores in-frame clones only, minus some. Among 60,000 to 65,000 clones listed, about nine tenths were seen once. This specimen consisted of ileum tissue, obtained around 350 days after transplant. The receptors were gathered from a human patient who received an intestinal transplant, so some T cells may come from the graft donor.

This chain connects TRBV5-5 to TRBJ1-2; 9 nucleotides align to TRBD1. The CDR3 covers 13 residues. V trimming: 2 bases; J trimming: 8 bases; junction bases outside the gene matches: 4. Per the germline V gene, CDR1 is SGHKS and CDR2 is YYEKEE (reference sequence). CDR3 coding DNA: TGTGCCAGCAGCTTAGGCACAGGGGGCGGCTACACCTTC. It yields the protein CASSLGTGGGYTF.

With regard to this clone: The missing conserved phenylalanine or tryptophan at the end of this CDR3 makes a read error likely. This chain uses TRBV4-1 with TRBJ2-7; D gene unclear. The CDR3 extends over 16 amino acids. From germline, CDR1 is MGHRA and CDR2 YSYEKL. Deletions cut 2 bases from V and 0 bases from J, with 14 bases between. CDR3 protein: CASSQFFSGPSYEQYL. CDR3 in DNA: TGCGCCAGCAGCCAATTCTTCTCCGGCCCCTCCTACGAGCAGTACCTC.

DNA of the CDR3: TGCGCCAGCAGCCAAGGGGGGACTACTGAAGCTTTCTTT. Amino acid sequence: CASSQGGTTEAFF. The genes are TRBV4-1 and TRBJ1-1, with D possibly being TRBD1 (5 bases). Trimming cost V 1 base and J 5 bases, with 8 bases left between them. CDR1 and CDR2 from the germline V gene are MGHRA and YSYEKL. The length of the CDR3 is 13 residues.

The chain combines TRBV7-8 with TRBJ2-7; 7 nucleotides match TRBD2. Germline CDR1 reads SGHVS; CDR2 reads FQNEAQ. Trimming at V came to 5 bases and at J to 0 bases, leaving 7 bases not matched to a gene. CDR3 length equals 15 residues. The CDR3 sequence: CASSASGASSYEQYF. CDR3 nucleotides: TGTGCCAGCAGCGCCAGCGGGGCAAGCTCCTACGAGCAGTACTTC.

This clone was counted a few times. The V gene is TRBV6-1, the J gene TRBJ1-5; no clear D gene. From germline, CDR1 is MNHNS and CDR2 SASEGT. The CDR3 runs 14 residues. Trimming took off 4 bases at V and 7 bases at J, with 14 bases between the two ends. This chain's CDR3 is CASSGLGAGQPQHF. CDR3 DNA sequence: TGTGCCAGCAGTGGATTGGGCGCTGGACAGCCCCAGCATTTT.

Judged by abundance, this clone is medium-sized (0.01 to 0.1%). The genes are TRBV5-1 and TRBJ2-7; 9 nucleotides line up with TRBD2. This CDR3 is built from 15 residues. Trimming at V came to 6 bases and at J to 0 bases, leaving 7 bases not matched to a gene. Germline V gene lookup returns CDR1 SGHRS and CDR2 YFSETQ. CDR3 nucleotide sequence: TGCGCCAGCAAACAGGGTAGCGGGGGCTCCTACGAGCAGTACTTC. Its translation: CASKQGSGGSYEQYF.

V usage is TRBV18 and J usage is TRBJ2-3, with 7 bases lining up with TRBD1. The CDR3 contains 14 residues. Trimming cost V 3 bases and J 2 bases; bases outside gene matches: 2. The germline gives CDR1 KGHSH, CDR2 LQKENI. The CDR3 is CASSPGQTTDTQYF. The CDR3 DNA sequence: TGTGCCAGCTCACCGGGACAGACCACAGATACGCAGTATTTT. Looking up the rest from reference TRBV18 and TRBJ2-3 gives the full variable domain: NAGVMQNPRHLVRRRGQEARLRCSPMKGHSHVYWYRQLPEEGLKFMVYLQKENIIDESGMPKERFSAEFPKEGPSILRIQQVVRGDSAAYFCASSPGQTTDTQYFGPGTRLTVL.

V and J are TRBV15 and TRBJ2-1; D gene unclear. V lost 3 bases and J 2 bases, leaving 14 bases between the germline ends. This CDR3 spans 16 amino acids. The V gene's germline CDR1 is LNHNV and CDR2 YYDKDF (reference sequence). This CDR3 is CATSRGSGMPYNEQFF. CDR3 DNA sequence: TGTGCCACCAGCAGGGGATCGGGCATGCCCTACAATGAGCAGTTCTTC.

The chain has TRBV4-2 and TRBJ2-7; 9 bases are shared with TRBD1. The CDR3 totals 14 residues. J lost 3 bases, V lost 4 bases, and 4 bases had no gene match. The V gene's germline CDR1 is LGHNA and CDR2 YNFKEQ. The CDR3 DNA follows: TGTGCCAGCAGCCCCGGACAGGGGAACTACGAGCAGTACTTC. Translation gives CASSPGQGNYEQYF.

The chain combines TRBV4-1 with TRBJ2-1; D gene unclear. Germline-derived CDR1 and CDR2 are MGHRA and YSYEKL. The ends were cut back, 0 bases at V and 12 bases at J, with 15 bases in the middle. CDR3 length equals 14 residues. The CDR3 sequence is CASSQDQRTPPQFF. The CDR3 DNA sequence: TGCGCCAGCAGCCAAGATCAACGGACCCCACCGCAGTTCTTC.

DNA for the CDR3: TGTGCCAGCTCTCCGGCAGCTAATCAGCCCCAGCATTTT. Its translation: CASSPAANQPQHF. The rearrangement joins TRBV6-6 to TRBJ1-5; no firm D call. Germline values: CDR1 MNHNY, CDR2 SVGAGI (reference sequence). Trimming stripped 8 bases from V and 4 bases from J, with 12 bases between. CDR3 length: 13 amino acids.

CDR3: CASSVTTSGGADTQYF. The CDR3 DNA follows: TGTGCCAGCAGCGTAACGACTAGCGGGGGGGCAGATACGCAGTATTTT. J is TRBJ2-3 and V is TRBV9; 14 nucleotides match TRBD2. Germline V gene sequence: CDR1 SGDLS, CDR2 YYNGEE. Trimming cost V 1 base and J 4 bases; bases outside gene matches: 2. The CDR3 is made up of 16 amino acids.

This chain links TRBV9 with TRBJ2-1, with 9 bases lining up with TRBD1. This CDR3 comprises 14 residues. Trimming took 4 bases from V and 4 from J; bases not matched to a gene: 3. Looked up from germline, CDR1 is SGDLS and CDR2 is YYNGEE. CDR3 protein: CASSLGTGYNEQFF. The CDR3 region has the DNA TGTGCCAGCAGCCTCGGGACAGGGTACAATGAGCAGTTCTTC.

This clone was seen only once. The CDR3 sequence is CSGRQGVGTQYF. The CDR3 bases are TGCAGCGGAAGACAGGGGGTTGGGACCCAGTACTTC. The V gene is TRBV29-1, the J gene TRBJ2-5, with 9 bases aligning to TRBD1. V shed 7 bases, J shed 7 bases, and the junction held 7 bases outside the gene matches. CDR1 is SQVTM, CDR2 ANQGSEA, per germline. This CDR3 contains 12 residues.

The V and J genes are TRBV11-3 and TRBJ2-7; 7 bases are a match to TRBD1. This CDR3 comprises 15 residues. The V and J ends lost 5 bases and 3 bases, in that order; junction bases with no gene match: 10. CDR1 and CDR2 (germline): SGHNT, YENEEA. The CDR3 region has the DNA TGTGCCAGCAGCCTCCAGGGGACAGTCGGCTACGAGCAGTACTTC. Translation: CASSLQGTVGYEQYF.

The genes are TRBV11-2 and TRBJ1-5; D is unclear. Trimming removed 5 bases from V and 2 bases from J, with 7 bases in between. This CDR3 spans 13 amino acids. The germline V gene has CDR1 SGHAT and CDR2 FQNNGV. In DNA form, the CDR3 reads TGTGCCAGCAGCCCCCCGGGCAATCAGCCCCAGCATTTT. Encoded protein: CASSPPGNQPQHF. Based on the CDR3 plus reference TRBV11-2 and TRBJ1-5, the full variable domain is EAGVAQSPRYKIIEKRQSVAFWCNPISGHATLYWYQQILGQGPKLLIQFQNNGVVDDSQLPKDRFSAERLKGVDSTLKIQPAKLEDSAVYLCASSPPGNQPQHFGDGTRLSIL.

This chain connects TRBV14 to TRBJ2-5; D remains unclear. The CDR3 totals 14 residues. Germline V gives CDR1 SGHDN, CDR2 FVKESK. V dropped 4 bases and J dropped 0 bases, with 9 bases sitting between them. This chain's CDR3 is CASSLIDYQETQYF. CDR3 in DNA: TGTGCCAGCAGCCTAATTGACTACCAAGAGACCCAGTACTTC. Together with reference TRBV14 and TRBJ2-5, the CDR3 gives the full variable domain: EAGVTQFPSHSVIEKGQTVTLRCDPISGHDNLYWYRRVMGKEIKFLLHFVKESKQDESGMPNNRFLAERTGGTYSTLKVQPAELEDSGVYFCASSLIDYQETQYFGPGTRLLVL.

The CDR3 DNA is TGTGCCAGCAGTCTCGGGACAGATACGCAGTATTTT. Protein sequence: CASSLGTDTQYF. This rearrangement joins TRBV28 to TRBJ2-3; D gene ambiguous. The V and J ends lost 5 bases and 3 bases respectively, with 6 bases between them. The CDR3 runs 12 residues. Germline CDR1 MDHEN, CDR2 SYDVKM.

The V gene is TRBV6-5, the J gene TRBJ2-3; maybe TRBD1 (6 bases). The CDR3 covers 13 residues. The V gene's germline CDR1 is MNHEY and CDR2 SVGAGI. V gave up 9 bases and J gave up 3 bases, with 13 bases separating them. CDR3 loop: CASKIQGTDTQYF. The CDR3 coding sequence is TGTGCCAGTAAAATACAGGGAACAGATACGCAGTATTTT.

This clone was counted a single time. The chain combines TRBV15 with TRBJ2-5, with TRBD2 as a possible D gene (5 bases). The end of the DNA aligns better with TRBJ2-7, so the J call may be wrong. The CDR3 extends over 14 amino acids. Germline V gene data show CDR1 as LNHNV and CDR2 as YYDKDF (reference sequence). The CDR3 region has the DNA TGTGCCACCAGCAGATGGGGAGTTCAAAGCGAGCAGTACTTC. Protein product: CATSRWGVQSEQYF.

The genes are TRBV6-5 and TRBJ2-2; tentatively, D is TRBD2 (6 bases). Germline CDR1 MNHEY, CDR2 SVGAGI. Trimming stripped 4 bases from V and 2 bases from J, with 11 bases between. This CDR3 contains 15 residues. The CDR3 protein is CASSWLARNTGELFF. Here the CDR3 DNA reads TGTGCCAGCAGTTGGCTAGCGCGTAACACCGGGGAGCTGTTTTTT.